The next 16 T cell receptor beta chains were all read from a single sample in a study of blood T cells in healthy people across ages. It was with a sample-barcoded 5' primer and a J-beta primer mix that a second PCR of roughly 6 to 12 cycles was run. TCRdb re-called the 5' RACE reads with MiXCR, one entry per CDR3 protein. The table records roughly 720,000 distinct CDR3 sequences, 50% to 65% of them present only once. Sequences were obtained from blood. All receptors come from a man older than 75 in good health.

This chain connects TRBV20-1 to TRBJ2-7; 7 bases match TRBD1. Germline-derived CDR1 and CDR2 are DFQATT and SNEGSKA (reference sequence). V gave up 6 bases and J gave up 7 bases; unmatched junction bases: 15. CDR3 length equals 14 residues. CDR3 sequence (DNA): TGCAGTGCCCCGGGACAGATTCTCTACAATGAGCAGTACTTC. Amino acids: CSAPGQILYNEQYF.

The CDR3 DNA reads as TGTGCCAGCAGCCCGGGGATAGATACGCAGTATTTT. This sequence encodes CASSPGIDTQYF. The chain links TRBV12-3 or TRBV12-4 to TRBJ2-3; D may be TRBD2 (5 bases). With 6 bases removed from V and 5 bases from J, the gap between germline ends came to 9 bases. The CDR3 covers 12 residues.

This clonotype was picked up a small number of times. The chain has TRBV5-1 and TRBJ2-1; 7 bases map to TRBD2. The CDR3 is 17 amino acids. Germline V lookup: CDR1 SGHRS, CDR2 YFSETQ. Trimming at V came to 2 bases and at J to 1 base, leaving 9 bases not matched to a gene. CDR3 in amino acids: CASSLRASGVSYNEQFF. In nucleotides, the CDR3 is TGCGCCAGCAGCTTAAGGGCTAGCGGTGTATCCTACAATGAGCAGTTCTTC.

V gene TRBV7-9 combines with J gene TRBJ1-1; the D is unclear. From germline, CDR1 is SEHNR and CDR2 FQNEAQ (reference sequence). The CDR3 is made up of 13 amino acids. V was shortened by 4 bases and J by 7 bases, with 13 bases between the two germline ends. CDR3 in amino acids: CASSSRPGFEAFF. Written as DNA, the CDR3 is TGTGCCAGCAGCTCCCGCCCGGGGTTTGAAGCTTTCTTT.

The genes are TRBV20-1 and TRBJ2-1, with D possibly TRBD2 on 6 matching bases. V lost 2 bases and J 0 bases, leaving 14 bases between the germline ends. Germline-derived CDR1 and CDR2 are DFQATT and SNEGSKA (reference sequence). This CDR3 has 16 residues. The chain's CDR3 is CSARLVGGPSYNEQFF. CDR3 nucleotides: TGCAGTGCTAGACTGGTGGGAGGCCCCTCCTACAATGAGCAGTTCTTC.

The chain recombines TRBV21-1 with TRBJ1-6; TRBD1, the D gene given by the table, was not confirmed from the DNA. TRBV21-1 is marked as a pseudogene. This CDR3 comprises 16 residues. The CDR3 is CASSPHRGQVASPLHF. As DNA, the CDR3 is TGTGCCAGCAGCCCTCACCGGGGACAGGTGGCTTCACCCCTCCACTTT.

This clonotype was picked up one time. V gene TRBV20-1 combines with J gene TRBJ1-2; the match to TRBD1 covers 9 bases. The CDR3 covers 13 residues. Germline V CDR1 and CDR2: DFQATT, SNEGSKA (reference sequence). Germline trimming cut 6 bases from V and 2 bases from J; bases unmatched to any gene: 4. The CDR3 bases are TGCAGTGCAGCCGACAGGGGGAACTATGGCTACACCTTC. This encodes CSAADRGNYGYTF.

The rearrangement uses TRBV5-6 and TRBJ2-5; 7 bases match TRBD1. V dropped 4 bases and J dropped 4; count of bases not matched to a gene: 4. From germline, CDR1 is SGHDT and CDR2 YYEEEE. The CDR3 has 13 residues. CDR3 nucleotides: TGTGCCAGCAGCGCCACAGGGGTAGAGACCCAGTACTTC. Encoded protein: CASSATGVETQYF.

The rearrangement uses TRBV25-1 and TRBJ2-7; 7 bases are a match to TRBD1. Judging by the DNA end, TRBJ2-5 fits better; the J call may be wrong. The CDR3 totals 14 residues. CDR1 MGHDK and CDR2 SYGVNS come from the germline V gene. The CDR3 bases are TGTGCCAGCAGTGATCGACAGGGTAGAGAGACCCAGTACTTC. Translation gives CASSDRQGRETQYF.

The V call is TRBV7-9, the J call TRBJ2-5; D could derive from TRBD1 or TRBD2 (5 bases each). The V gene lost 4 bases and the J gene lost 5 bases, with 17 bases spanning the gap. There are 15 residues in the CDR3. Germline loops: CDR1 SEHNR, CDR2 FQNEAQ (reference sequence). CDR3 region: CASSSPGRIRETQYF. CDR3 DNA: TGTGCCAGCAGCTCACCGGGGCGGATCCGTGAGACCCAGTACTTC.

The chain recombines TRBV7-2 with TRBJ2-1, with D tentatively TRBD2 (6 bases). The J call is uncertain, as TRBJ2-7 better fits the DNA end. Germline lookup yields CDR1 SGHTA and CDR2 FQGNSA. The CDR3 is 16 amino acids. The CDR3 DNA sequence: TGTGCCAGCAGCTTATTACTCGGGAGTCCCCACAATGAGCAGTACTTC. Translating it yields CASSLLLGSPHNEQYF.

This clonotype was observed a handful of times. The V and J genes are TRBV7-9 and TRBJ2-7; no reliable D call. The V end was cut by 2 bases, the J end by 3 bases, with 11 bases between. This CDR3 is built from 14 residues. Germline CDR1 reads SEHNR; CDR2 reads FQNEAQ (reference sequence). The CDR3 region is CASSLLPPDYEQYF. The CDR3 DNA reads TGTGCCAGCAGCTTACTTCCACCTGACTACGAGCAGTACTTC.

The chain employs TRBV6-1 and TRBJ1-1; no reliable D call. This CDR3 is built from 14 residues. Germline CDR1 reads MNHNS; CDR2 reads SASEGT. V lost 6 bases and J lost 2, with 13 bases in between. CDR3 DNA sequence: TGTGCCAGCAGCGGACCTGGGGTTAACACTGAAGCTTTCTTT. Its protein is CASSGPGVNTEAFF.

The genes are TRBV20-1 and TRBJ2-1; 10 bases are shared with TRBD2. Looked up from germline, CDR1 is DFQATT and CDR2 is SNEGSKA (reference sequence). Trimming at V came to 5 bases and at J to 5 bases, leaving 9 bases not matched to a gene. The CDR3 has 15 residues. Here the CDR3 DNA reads TGCAGTGCTCCGGAGACTAGCGGGCCGAACAATGAGCAGTTCTTC. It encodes CSAPETSGPNNEQFF.

The CDR3 region has the DNA TGTGCCATCAGTGAAAACGGAGGTCGTGGTGAAGCTTTCTTT. Translating it yields CAISENGGRGEAFF. V gene TRBV10-3 combines with J gene TRBJ1-1, with D unclear. The CDR3 totals 14 residues. V shed 3 bases and J shed 7 bases, with 15 bases lying between them. Germline CDR1 and CDR2: ENHRY and SYGVKD.

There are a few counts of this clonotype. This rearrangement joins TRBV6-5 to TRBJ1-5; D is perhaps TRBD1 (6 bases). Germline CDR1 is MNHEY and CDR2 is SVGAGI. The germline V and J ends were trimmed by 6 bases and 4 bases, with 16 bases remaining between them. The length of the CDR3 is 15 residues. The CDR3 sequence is CASRQRDTSNQPQHF. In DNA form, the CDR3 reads TGTGCCAGCAGACAAAGGGACACCTCTAATCAGCCCCAGCATTTT.